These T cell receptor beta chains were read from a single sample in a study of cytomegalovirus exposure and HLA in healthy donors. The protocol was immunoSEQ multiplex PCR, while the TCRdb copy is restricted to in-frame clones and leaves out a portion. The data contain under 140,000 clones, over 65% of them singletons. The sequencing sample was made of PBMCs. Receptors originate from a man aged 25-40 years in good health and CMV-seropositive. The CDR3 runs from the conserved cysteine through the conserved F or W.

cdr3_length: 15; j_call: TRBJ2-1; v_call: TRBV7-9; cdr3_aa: CASSSNSGSYNEQFF
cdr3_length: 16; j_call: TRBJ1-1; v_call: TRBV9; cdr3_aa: CASSVGQGGIATEAFF
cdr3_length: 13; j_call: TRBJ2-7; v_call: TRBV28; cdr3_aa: CASYGQGPYEQYF
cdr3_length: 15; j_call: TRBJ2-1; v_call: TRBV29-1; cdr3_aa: CSVEDLPDSYNEQFF
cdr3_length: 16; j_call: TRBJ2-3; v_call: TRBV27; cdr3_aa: CASKVLAGASTDTQYF
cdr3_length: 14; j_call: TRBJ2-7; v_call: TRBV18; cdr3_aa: CASSPTGSSYEQYF
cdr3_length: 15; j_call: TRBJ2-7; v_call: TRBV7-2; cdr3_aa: CASSRGWASGYEQYF
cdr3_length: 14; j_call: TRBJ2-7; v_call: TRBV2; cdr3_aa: CASSIPGQIYEQYF
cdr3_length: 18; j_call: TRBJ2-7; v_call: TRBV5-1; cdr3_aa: CASSFKPLGTEFSYEQYF
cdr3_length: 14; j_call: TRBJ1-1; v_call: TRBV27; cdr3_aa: CASSWSTGKTEAFF
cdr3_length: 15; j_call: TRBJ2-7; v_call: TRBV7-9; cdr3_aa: CASRLSGGPAGEQYF
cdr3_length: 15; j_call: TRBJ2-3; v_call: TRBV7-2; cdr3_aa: CASSLGAGATGTQYF
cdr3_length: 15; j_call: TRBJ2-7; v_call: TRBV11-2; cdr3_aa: CASSLWMTGYYEQYF
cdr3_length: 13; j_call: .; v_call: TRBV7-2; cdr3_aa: CASSLGTAYEQYF
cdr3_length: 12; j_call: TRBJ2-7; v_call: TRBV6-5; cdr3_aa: CASRDTLYEQYF
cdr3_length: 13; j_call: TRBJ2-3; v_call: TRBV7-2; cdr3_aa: CASMDRAEDTQYF